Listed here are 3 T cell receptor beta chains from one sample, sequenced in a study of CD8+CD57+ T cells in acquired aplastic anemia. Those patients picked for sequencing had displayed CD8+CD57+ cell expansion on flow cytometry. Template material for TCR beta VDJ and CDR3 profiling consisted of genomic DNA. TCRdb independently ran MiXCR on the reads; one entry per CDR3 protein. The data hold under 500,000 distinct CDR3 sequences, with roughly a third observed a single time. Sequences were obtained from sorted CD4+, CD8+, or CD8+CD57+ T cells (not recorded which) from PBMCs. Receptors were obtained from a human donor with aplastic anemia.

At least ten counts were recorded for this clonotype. CDR3 region: CAISGAESSGNTIYF. In nucleotides, the CDR3 is TGTGCCATCAGTGGTGCGGAGAGCTCTGGAAACACCATATATTTT. The chain links TRBV10-3 to TRBJ1-3, with no clear D. The length of the CDR3 is 15 residues. The V and J ends lost 4 bases and 0 bases respectively, with 10 bases between them. Per the germline V gene, CDR1 is ENHRY and CDR2 is SYGVKD.

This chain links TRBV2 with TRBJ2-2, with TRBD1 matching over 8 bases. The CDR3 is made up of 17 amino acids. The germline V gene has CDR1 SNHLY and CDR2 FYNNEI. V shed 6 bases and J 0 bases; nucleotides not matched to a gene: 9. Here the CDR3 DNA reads TGTGCCAGCAGCGACAGGGGCGACCCAGCGAACACCGGGGAGCTGTTTTTT. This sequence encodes CASSDRGDPANTGELFF.

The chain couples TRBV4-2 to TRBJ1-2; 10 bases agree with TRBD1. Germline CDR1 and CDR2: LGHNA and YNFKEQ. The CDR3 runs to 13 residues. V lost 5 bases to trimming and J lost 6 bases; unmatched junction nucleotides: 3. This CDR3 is CASSKGQGNGYTF. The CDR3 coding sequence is TGTGCCAGCAGCAAGGGACAGGGGAATGGCTACACCTTC.